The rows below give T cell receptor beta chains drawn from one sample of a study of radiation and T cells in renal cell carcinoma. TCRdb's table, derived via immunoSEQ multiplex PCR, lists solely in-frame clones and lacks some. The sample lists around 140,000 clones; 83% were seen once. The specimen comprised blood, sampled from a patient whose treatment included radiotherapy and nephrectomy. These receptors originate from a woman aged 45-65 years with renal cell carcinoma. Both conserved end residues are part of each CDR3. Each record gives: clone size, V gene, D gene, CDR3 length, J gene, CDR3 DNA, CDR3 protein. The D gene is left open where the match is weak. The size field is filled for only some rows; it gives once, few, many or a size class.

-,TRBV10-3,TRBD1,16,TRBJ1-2,TGTGCCATCAGTGAGGGACAGGGATTGTCAGGGTATGGCTACACCTTC,CAISEGQGLSGYGYTF
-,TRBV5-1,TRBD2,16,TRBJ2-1,TGCGCCAGCAGCTTGGATCTAGCGGGAGCTTTCAATGAGCAGTTCTTC,CASSLDLAGAFNEQFF
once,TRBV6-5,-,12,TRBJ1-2,TGTGCCAGCAGCACAGAGAACTATGGCTACACCTTC,CASSTENYGYTF
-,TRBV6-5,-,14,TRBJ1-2,TGTGCCAGCAGTTACTCGCCGGACCTCTATGGCTACACCTTC,CASSYSPDLYGYTF
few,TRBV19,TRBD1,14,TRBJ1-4,TGTGCCAGTATCAGGCAGGGGGGACCTGAAAAACTGTTTTTT,CASIRQGGPEKLFF
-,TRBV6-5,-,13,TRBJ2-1,TGTGCCAGCAGACGCAATGGGGGTGATGAGCAGTTCTTC,CASRRNGGDEQFF
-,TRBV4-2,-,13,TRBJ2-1,TGTGCCAGCAGCCTCCTAAAGGGGAATGAGCAGTTCTTC,CASSLLKGNEQFF
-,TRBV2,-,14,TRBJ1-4,TGTGCCAGCATTGCCGGGCCTCATAATGAAAAACTGTTTTTT,CASIAGPHNEKLFF
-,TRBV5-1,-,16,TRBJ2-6,TGCGCCAGCAGCTTGGGAGCGTCAACTGGGGCCAACGTCCTGACTTTC,CASSLGASTGANVLTF
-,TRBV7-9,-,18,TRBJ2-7,TGTGCCAGCAGCTTACCCCTCCCTGGACAGACGTTCTCCTACGAGCAGTACTTC,CASSLPLPGQTFSYEQYF
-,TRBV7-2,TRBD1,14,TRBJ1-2,TGTGCCAGCAGGCCCGGACAGGGGACGGAGGGCTACACCTTC,CASRPGQGTEGYTF
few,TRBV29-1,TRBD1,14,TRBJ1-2,TGCAGCGTTGAAGGGACAGGCCCAAACTATGGCTACACCTTC,CSVEGTGPNYGYTF
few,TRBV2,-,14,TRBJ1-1,TGTGCCAGCAGTGGGGTTCAAGAGCACACTGAAGCTTTCTTT,CASSGVQEHTEAFF
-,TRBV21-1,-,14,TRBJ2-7,TGTGCCAGCAGCAAAGTAGGGGATCCCTACGAGCAGTACTTC,CASSKVGDPYEQYF
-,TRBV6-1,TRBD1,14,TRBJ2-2,TGTGCCAGCAGTGATACAGGGGGGCCCGGGGAGCTGTTTTTT,CASSDTGGPGELFF
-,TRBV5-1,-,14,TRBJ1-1,TGCGCCAGCACCGTTAGTTGGGCGAACACTGAAGCTTTCTTT,CASTVSWANTEAFF
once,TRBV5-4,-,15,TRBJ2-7,TGTGCCAGCAGCTCCAGGGCCGTATCTCCCTACGAGCAGTACTTC,CASSSRAVSPYEQYF
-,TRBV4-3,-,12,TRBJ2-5,TGCGCCAGCAGCCAAGAGGCGGGGCCCCAGTACTTC,CASSQEAGPQYF
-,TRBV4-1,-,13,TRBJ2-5,TGCGCCAGCAGCCAAGAAATCCAAGAGACCCAGTACTTC,CASSQEIQETQYF
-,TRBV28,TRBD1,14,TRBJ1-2,TGTGCCAGTCGGGGAACAGGGGACATATATGGCTACACCTTC,CASRGTGDIYGYTF
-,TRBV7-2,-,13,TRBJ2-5,TGTGCCAGCAGCCCCGGACTTGATCTGGCCCAGTACTTC,CASSPGLDLAQYF